This T cell receptor beta chain was sequenced for a study of tumor and adjacent non-tumor tissue in lung cancer. This sample's RNA came from whole unsorted tissue. Three rounds of nested PCR, following a modified ARM-PCR protocol, produced the TCRbeta library. From the multiplex PCR reads, TCRdb called clonotypes with MiXCR, one entry per CDR3 protein. The data contain 220,000 or so distinct CDR3 sequences, 71% of them seen just once; the ten biggest clones take up under 30%. The material sequenced was lung tumor tissue. This sequence was found in a man aged 60 to 69 with non-small cell lung cancer.

The DNA of the CDR3 is TGTGCCAGCAGCTTGTCTAGCGGGTGGTTCAACACAGATACGCAGTATTTT. This translates into CASSLSSGWFNTDTQYF. The rearrangement links TRBV5-4 to TRBJ2-3; TRBD2 matches 8 bases. The V and J ends lost 1 base and 2 bases, in that order; junction bases with no gene match: 9. Germline lookup yields CDR1 SGHNT and CDR2 YYREEE (reference sequence). The CDR3 is 17 residues long.